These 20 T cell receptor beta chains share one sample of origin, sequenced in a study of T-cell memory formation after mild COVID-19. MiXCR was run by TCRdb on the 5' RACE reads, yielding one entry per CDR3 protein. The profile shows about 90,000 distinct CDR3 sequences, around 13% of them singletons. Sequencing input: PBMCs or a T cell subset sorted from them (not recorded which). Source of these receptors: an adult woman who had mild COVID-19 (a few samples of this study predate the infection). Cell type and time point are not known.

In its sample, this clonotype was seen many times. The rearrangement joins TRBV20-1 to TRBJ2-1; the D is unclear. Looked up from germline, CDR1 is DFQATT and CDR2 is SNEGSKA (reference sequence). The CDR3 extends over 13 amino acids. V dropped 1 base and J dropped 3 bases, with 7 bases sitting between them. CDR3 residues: CSARVADYNEQFF. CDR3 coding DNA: TGCAGTGCTAGAGTGGCCGACTACAATGAGCAGTTCTTC.

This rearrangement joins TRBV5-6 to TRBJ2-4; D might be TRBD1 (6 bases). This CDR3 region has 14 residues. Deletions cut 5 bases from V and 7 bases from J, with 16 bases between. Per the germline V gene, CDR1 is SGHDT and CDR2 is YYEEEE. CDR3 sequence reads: CASRFAGVGNIQYF. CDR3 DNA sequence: TGTGCCAGCAGGTTTGCAGGGGTCGGGAACATTCAGTACTTC.

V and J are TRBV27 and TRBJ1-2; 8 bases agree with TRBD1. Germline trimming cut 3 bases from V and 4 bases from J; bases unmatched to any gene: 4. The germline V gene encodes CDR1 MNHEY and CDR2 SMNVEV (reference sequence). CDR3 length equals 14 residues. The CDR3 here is CASSLTGDGYGYTF. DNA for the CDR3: TGTGCCAGCAGTTTGACAGGGGATGGCTATGGCTACACCTTC.

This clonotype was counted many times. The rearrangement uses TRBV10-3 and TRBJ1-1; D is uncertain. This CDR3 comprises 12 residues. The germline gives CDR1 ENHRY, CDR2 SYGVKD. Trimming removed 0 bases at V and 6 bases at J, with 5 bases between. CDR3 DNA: TGTGCCATCAGTGAGTCTCCCCCTGAAGCTTTCTTT. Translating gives CAISESPPEAFF.

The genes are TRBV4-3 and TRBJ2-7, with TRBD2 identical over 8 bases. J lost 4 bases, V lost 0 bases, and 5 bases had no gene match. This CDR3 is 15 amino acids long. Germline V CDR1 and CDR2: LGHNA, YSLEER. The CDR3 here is CASSQERTSMYEQYF. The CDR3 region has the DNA TGCGCCAGCAGCCAAGAAAGGACTAGCATGTACGAGCAGTACTTC.

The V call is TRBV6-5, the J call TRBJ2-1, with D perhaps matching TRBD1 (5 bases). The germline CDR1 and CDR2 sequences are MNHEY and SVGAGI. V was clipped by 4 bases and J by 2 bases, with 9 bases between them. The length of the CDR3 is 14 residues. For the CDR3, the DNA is TGTGCCAGCAGTTCTACGGACACCTACAATGAGCAGTTCTTC. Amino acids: CASSSTDTYNEQFF.

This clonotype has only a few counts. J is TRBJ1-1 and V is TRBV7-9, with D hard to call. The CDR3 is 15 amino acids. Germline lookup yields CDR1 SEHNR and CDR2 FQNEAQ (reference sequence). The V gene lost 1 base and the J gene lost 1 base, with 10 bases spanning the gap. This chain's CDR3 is CASSLGPTGNTEAFF. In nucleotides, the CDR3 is TGTGCCAGCAGCTTAGGTCCGACGGGGAACACTGAAGCTTTCTTT.

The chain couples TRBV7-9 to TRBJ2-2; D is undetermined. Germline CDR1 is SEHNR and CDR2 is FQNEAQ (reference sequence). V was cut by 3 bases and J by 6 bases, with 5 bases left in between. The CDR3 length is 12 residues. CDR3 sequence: CASSFSSGELFF. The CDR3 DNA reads TGTGCCAGCAGCTTCTCTTCCGGGGAGCTGTTTTTT.

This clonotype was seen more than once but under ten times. CDR3 sequence: CASSLYTGGRTDTQYF. The CDR3 region has the DNA TGTGCCAGCAGTTTATATACGGGGGGGAGGACAGATACGCAGTATTTT. The V call is TRBV27, the J call TRBJ2-3; 8 bases map to TRBD2. The trim removed 1 base at V and 3 bases at J, leaving 6 bases unmatched. Germline V CDR1 and CDR2: MNHEY, SMNVEV (reference sequence). The CDR3 totals 16 residues.

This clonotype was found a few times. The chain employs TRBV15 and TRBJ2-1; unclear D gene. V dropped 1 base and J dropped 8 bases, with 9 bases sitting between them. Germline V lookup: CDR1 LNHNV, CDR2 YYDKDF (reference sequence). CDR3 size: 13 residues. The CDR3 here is CATSRGALDEQFF. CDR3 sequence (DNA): TGTGCCACCAGCAGAGGGGCTTTGGATGAGCAGTTCTTC.

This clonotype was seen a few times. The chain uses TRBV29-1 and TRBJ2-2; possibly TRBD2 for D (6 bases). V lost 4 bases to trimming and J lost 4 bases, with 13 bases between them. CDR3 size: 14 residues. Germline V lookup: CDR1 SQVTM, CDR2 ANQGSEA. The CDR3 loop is CSVVGGAGTGELFF. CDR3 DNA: TGCAGCGTTGTAGGAGGGGCGGGCACCGGGGAGCTGTTTTTT.

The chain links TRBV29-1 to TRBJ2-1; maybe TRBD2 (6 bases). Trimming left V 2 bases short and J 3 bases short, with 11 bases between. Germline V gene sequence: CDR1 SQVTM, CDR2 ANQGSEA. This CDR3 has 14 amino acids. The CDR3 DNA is TGCAGCGTTGAATCGGGGGAACTCTACAATGAGCAGTTCTTC. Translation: CSVESGELYNEQFF.

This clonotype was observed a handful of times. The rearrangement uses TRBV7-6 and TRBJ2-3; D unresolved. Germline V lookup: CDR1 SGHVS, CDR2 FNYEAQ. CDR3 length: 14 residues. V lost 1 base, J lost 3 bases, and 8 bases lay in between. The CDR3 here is CASSLVLKTDTQYF. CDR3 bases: TGTGCCAGCAGCTTAGTGTTAAAGACAGATACGCAGTATTTT.

Here the CDR3 DNA reads TGTGCCAGCAGGGACAGGGGTAGATTCACTGAAGCTTTCTTT. The encoded protein is CASRDRGRFTEAFF. The J gene is TRBJ1-1, the V gene TRBV25-1, with TRBD1 identical over 9 bases. Looked up from germline, CDR1 is MGHDK and CDR2 is SYGVNS. The length of the CDR3 is 14 residues. Losses at the gene ends were 6 bases for V and 4 bases for J; bases not matched to a gene: 6.

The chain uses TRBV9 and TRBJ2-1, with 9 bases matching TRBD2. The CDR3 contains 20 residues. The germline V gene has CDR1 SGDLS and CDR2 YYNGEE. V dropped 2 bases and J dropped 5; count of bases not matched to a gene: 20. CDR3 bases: TGTGCCAGCAGCGTCCCCACTGTCCAACTAGCGGGCTACGATCACAATGAGCAGTTCTTC. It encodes CASSVPTVQLAGYDHNEQFF. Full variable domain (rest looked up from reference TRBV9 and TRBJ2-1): DSGVTQTPKHLITATGQRVTLRCSPRSGDLSVYWYQQSLDQGLQFLIQYYNGEERAKGNILERFSAQQFPDLHSELNLSSLELGDSALYFCASSVPTVQLAGYDHNEQFFGPGTRLTVL.

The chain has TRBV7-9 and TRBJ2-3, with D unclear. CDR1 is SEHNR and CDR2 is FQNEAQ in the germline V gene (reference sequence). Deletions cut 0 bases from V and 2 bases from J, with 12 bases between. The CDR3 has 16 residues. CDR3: CASSLALHTPTDTQYF. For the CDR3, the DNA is TGTGCCAGCAGCTTAGCGCTCCACACCCCCACAGATACGCAGTATTTT.

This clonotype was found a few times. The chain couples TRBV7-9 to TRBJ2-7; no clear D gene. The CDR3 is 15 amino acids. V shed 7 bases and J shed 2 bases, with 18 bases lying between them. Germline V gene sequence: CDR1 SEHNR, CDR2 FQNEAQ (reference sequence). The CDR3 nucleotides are TGTGCCAGCACCGCTAGTCCCGGTATGACCTACGAGCAGTACTTC. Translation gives CASTASPGMTYEQYF.

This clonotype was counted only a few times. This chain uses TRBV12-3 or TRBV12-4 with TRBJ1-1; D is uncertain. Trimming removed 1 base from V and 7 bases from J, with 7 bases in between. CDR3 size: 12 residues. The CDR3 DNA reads TGTGCCAGCAGTTTAGGTATTTATGAAGCTTTCTTT. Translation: CASSLGIYEAFF.

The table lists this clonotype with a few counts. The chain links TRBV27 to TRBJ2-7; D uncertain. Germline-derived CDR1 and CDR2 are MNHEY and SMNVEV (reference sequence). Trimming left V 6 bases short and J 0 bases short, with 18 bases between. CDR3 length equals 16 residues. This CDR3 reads CASRSDGFFNSYEQYF. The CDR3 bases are TGTGCCAGCAGGAGCGACGGGTTCTTCAACTCCTACGAGCAGTACTTC.

CDR3: CASLPDTWGNTIYF. The CDR3 DNA follows: TGTGCCAGCCTTCCGGACACCTGGGGAAACACCATATATTTT. The V and J genes are TRBV6-6 and TRBJ1-3; D possibly corresponds to TRBD1 (5 bases). This CDR3 comprises 14 residues. CDR1 and CDR2 from the germline V gene are MNHNY and SVGAGI (reference sequence). V was pared by 8 bases and J by 4 bases, with 15 bases between.